The 28 T cell receptor beta chains below all came from one sample that was sequenced in a study of identical twins. TCRdb re-derived calls from the 5' RACE reads in MiXCR, one entry per CDR3 protein. There are 350,000 to 400,000 distinct CDR3 sequences in the sample; roughly 9% occur only once, and roughly 8.7% lies in the top ten. Sequenced input: naive T cells sorted from blood. Receptors were obtained from a woman in her forties or fifties in good health.

The rearrangement links TRBV5-1 to TRBJ2-7; D gene unclear. Germline assignment: CDR1 SGHRS and CDR2 YFSETQ. This CDR3 is 15 amino acids long. The V and J ends lost 4 bases and 7 bases respectively, with 21 bases between them. The CDR3 nucleotides are TGCGCCAGCAGCCTAGGAGCGCCAGTCGCTGGGGAGCAGTACTTC. Its protein is CASSLGAPVAGEQYF.

This clonotype occurred a few times. The chain carries TRBV15 and TRBJ2-3, with TRBD2 identical over 7 bases. CDR3 size: 16 residues. The germline V gene has CDR1 LNHNV and CDR2 YYDKDF (reference sequence). V shed 1 base, J shed 5 bases, and the junction held 9 bases outside the gene matches. The DNA for the CDR3 is TGTGCCACCAGCAGAGTGGTGGGCGGGAGCCAAGATACGCAGTATTTT. Residues: CATSRVVGGSQDTQYF. The variable domain in full, with the rest retrieved from reference TRBV15 and TRBJ2-3, is DAMVIQNPRYQVTQFGKPVTLSCSQTLNHNVMYWYQQKSSQAPKLLFHYYDKDFNNEADTPDNFQSRRPNTSFCFLDIRSPGLGDTAMYLCATSRVVGGSQDTQYFGPGTRLTVL.

There are many counts of this clonotype. The rearrangement uses TRBV5-1 and TRBJ2-1; D gene ambiguous. Germline V CDR1 and CDR2: SGHRS, YFSETQ. V shed 0 bases and J shed 1 base, with 5 bases lying between them. The CDR3 covers 14 residues. CDR3 sequence reads: CASSLEGSYNEQFF. CDR3 DNA: TGCGCCAGCAGCTTGGAAGGGTCCTACAATGAGCAGTTCTTC.

This clonotype was observed a handful of times. The chain links TRBV12-3 or TRBV12-4 to TRBJ2-5; weak D call: TRBD1 (5 bases). The CDR3 runs to 15 residues. V was trimmed by 3 bases and J by 0 bases, leaving 11 bases between them. The CDR3 nucleotides are TGTGCCAGCAGTTTTGGTAGGGGCTACCAAGAGACCCAGTACTTC. Protein: CASSFGRGYQETQYF.

This clonotype was counted at least ten times. This rearrangement joins TRBV20-1 to TRBJ2-1; 13 positions match TRBD2. J gave up 9 bases and V 6 bases, and 8 bases lay outside the gene matches. The CDR3 loop spans 14 amino acids. The V gene's germline CDR1 is DFQATT and CDR2 SNEGSKA (reference sequence). The CDR3 loop reads CSARTSGSVAEQFF. The CDR3, as DNA: TGCAGTGCGCGGACTAGCGGGAGCGTTGCTGAGCAGTTCTTC.

This clonotype was recorded a few times. The chain has TRBV2 and TRBJ2-1, with 12 bases that match TRBD2. Germline trimming cut 6 bases from V and 8 bases from J; bases unmatched to any gene: 8. The CDR3 length is 15 residues. The germline CDR1 and CDR2 sequences are SNHLY and FYNNEI. The CDR3 region has the DNA TGTGCCAGCAGGGATCTAGCGGGAGGGCCTCATGAGCAGTTCTTC. This gives the protein CASRDLAGGPHEQFF. Based on the CDR3 plus reference TRBV2 and TRBJ2-1, the full variable domain is EPEVTQTPSHQVTQMGQEVILRCVPISNHLYFYWYRQILGQKVEFLVSFYNNEISEKSEIFDDQFSVERPDGSNFTLKIRSTKLEDSAMYFCASRDLAGGPHEQFFGPGTRLTVL.

Ten or more counts support this clonotype. The chain couples TRBV6-5 to TRBJ2-3, with 10 bases identical to TRBD2. This CDR3 is 14 amino acids long. Unmatched junction bases numbered 5, after V lost 10 bases and J lost 1 base. Germline loops: CDR1 MNHEY, CDR2 SVGAGI. The CDR3 region is CATRTSGRTDTQYF. The DNA of the CDR3 is TGTGCCACCAGGACTAGCGGCCGCACAGATACGCAGTATTTT.

CDR3 loop: CASTSSGSRNEQFF. The CDR3, as DNA: TGTGCCAGCACCAGTAGCGGGAGTAGAAATGAGCAGTTCTTC. The J gene is TRBJ2-1, the V gene TRBV6-5, with TRBD2 identical over 9 bases. CDR1 is MNHEY, CDR2 SVGAGI, per germline. Unmatched junction bases numbered 8, after V lost 7 bases and J lost 7 bases. The CDR3 has 14 amino acids.

This clonotype has just a few counts. The rearrangement joins TRBV5-6 to TRBJ2-7; 7 bases map to TRBD2. This CDR3 contains 17 residues. V shed 2 bases and J 2 bases; nucleotides not matched to a gene: 13. CDR1 is SGHDT and CDR2 is YYEEEE in the germline V gene. The CDR3 DNA sequence: TGTGCCAGCAGCTTCTCGGGAGGTTGGAGCGGGCCCTACGAGCAGTACGTC. Encoded protein: CASSFSGGWSGPYEQYV.

The chain has TRBV20-1 and TRBJ2-3; possible D gene TRBD2, 5 bases. There are 15 residues in the CDR3. Trimming removed 2 bases at V and 0 bases at J, with 12 bases between. Germline-derived CDR1 and CDR2 are DFQATT and SNEGSKA (reference sequence). CDR3 protein: CSARSPGISTDTQYF. CDR3 bases: TGCAGTGCTAGAAGTCCGGGAATAAGCACAGATACGCAGTATTTT.

The chain recombines TRBV7-9 with TRBJ2-3; no definite D call. V was trimmed by 5 bases and J by 7 bases, leaving 16 bases between them. Germline values: CDR1 SEHNR, CDR2 FQNEAQ (reference sequence). The CDR3 is 14 amino acids. CDR3 sequence (DNA): TGTGCCAGCAGCCCTAGTTGGGCGAGAAATACGCAGTATTTT. Its translation: CASSPSWARNTQYF.

This clonotype was picked up a small number of times. V gene TRBV20-1 combines with J gene TRBJ1-1; a possible D gene is TRBD1 (5 bases). Germline V gives CDR1 DFQATT, CDR2 SNEGSKA (reference sequence). V lost 6 bases and J lost 0, with 11 bases in between. This CDR3 is 13 amino acids long. The CDR3: CSAERGMNTEAFF. Written as DNA, the CDR3 is TGCAGTGCCGAGCGGGGGATGAACACTGAAGCTTTCTTT.

This clonotype was counted ten times or more. The chain has TRBV27 and TRBJ2-3; D ambiguous. Germline V gives CDR1 MNHEY, CDR2 SMNVEV (reference sequence). The CDR3 has 15 amino acids. The V gene lost 10 bases and the J gene lost 5 bases, with 22 bases spanning the gap. For the CDR3, the DNA is TGTGCCACCTCGAGTTGGGTGGGCCCTCGAGATACGCAGTATTTT. Protein product: CATSSWVGPRDTQYF.

This sequence joins TRBV10-3 and TRBJ1-2, with D uncertain. The CDR3 length is 13 residues. CDR1 and CDR2 (germline): ENHRY, SYGVKD. Trimming removed 11 bases from V and 4 bases from J, with 17 bases in between. CDR3 protein: CAAGSRTLYGYTF. Here the CDR3 DNA reads TGTGCCGCCGGCTCCCGGACTCTCTATGGCTACACCTTC.

Here the CDR3 DNA reads TGCAGTGCTAGAGAAGGGCCTCAAGAGACCCAGTACTTC. Amino acids: CSAREGPQETQYF. The chain has TRBV20-1 and TRBJ2-5; D is ambiguous. Germline V gene sequence: CDR1 DFQATT, CDR2 SNEGSKA (reference sequence). The CDR3 contains 13 residues. V shed 0 bases and J shed 2 bases, with 7 bases lying between them.

This clonotype has at least ten counts. This chain connects TRBV6-5 to TRBJ2-1; D possibly corresponds to TRBD2 (6 bases). V lost 2 bases, J lost 10 bases, and 12 bases lay in between. The CDR3 consists of 13 residues. CDR1 and CDR2 (germline): MNHEY, SVGAGI. Here the CDR3 DNA reads TGTGCCAGCAGTTACACTTTAAGCGGGGAGCAGTTCTTC. Residues: CASSYTLSGEQFF.

The chain recombines TRBV3-1 with TRBJ2-1, with D maybe TRBD2 (6 bases). The CDR3 loop spans 17 amino acids. V lost 1 base to trimming and J lost 2 bases, with 15 bases between them. Germline CDR1 is LGHDT and CDR2 is YNNKEL (reference sequence). The CDR3 DNA sequence: TGTGCCAGCAGCCAAGCTGGGAGTAGCGGACCCTACAATGAGCAGTTCTTC. Protein sequence: CASSQAGSSGPYNEQFF.

The chain recombines TRBV29-1 with TRBJ2-1; D gene unclear. The V gene's germline CDR1 is SQVTM and CDR2 ANQGSEA. V lost 5 bases and J lost 0, with 14 bases in between. CDR3 length: 15 residues. DNA for the CDR3: TGCAGCGTTCAGACGCCAACCTCCTCCTACAATGAGCAGTTCTTC. Translating it yields CSVQTPTSSYNEQFF.

This CDR3 is CASSHQGGGLQPQHF. The CDR3 DNA sequence: TGCGCCAGCAGCCATCAGGGGGGGGGGCTCCAGCCCCAGCATTTT. The chain employs TRBV4-1 and TRBJ1-5; 7 bases are shared with TRBD1. Germline assignment: CDR1 MGHRA and CDR2 YSYEKL. Trimming removed 3 bases from V and 7 bases from J; junction bases left unmatched: 9. The CDR3 spans 15 residues.

This clonotype was counted between two and nine times. The chain has TRBV5-1 and TRBJ1-1; TRBD1 matches 7 bases. Germline CDR1 is SGHRS and CDR2 is YFSETQ. The length of the CDR3 is 13 residues. Unmatched junction bases numbered 4, after V lost 2 bases and J lost 6 bases. CDR3 nucleotides: TGCGCCAGCAGCTTCGGACAGGAGCCTGAAGCTTTCTTT. Its protein is CASSFGQEPEAFF. Drawing the rest from reference TRBV5-1 and TRBJ1-1, the complete variable domain is KAGVTQTPRYLIKTRGQQVTLSCSPISGHRSVSWYQQTPGQGLQFLFEYFSETQRNKGNFPGRFSGRQFSNSRSEMNVSTLELGDSALYLCASSFGQEPEAFFGQGTRLTVV.

This clonotype has a single count. This chain links TRBV19 with TRBJ2-1; D is unclear. Trimming removed 3 bases from V and 0 bases from J, with 12 bases in between. Per germline, CDR1 LNHDA and CDR2 SQIVND (reference sequence). The CDR3 covers 16 residues. Written as DNA, the CDR3 is TGTGCCAGTAGTATTTCGGGCGGAAGCTCCTACAATGAGCAGTTCTTC. This encodes CASSISGGSSYNEQFF.

This clonotype has only a few counts. The rearrangement joins TRBV6-5 to TRBJ2-3, with 9 bases identical to TRBD1. Germline values: CDR1 MNHEY, CDR2 SVGAGI. The CDR3 runs to 14 residues. V lost 2 bases and J lost 5; bases outside the gene matches: 2. The chain's CDR3 is CASSYGTGRDTQYF. DNA for the CDR3: TGTGCCAGCAGTTACGGGACAGGGCGAGATACGCAGTATTTT.

The table lists this clonotype with a few counts. The chain employs TRBV7-8 and TRBJ2-1, with a possible D match to TRBD1 (5 bases). With 5 bases removed from V and 7 bases from J, the gap between germline ends came to 18 bases. This CDR3 is built from 15 residues. Germline values: CDR1 SGHVS, CDR2 FQNEAQ. CDR3 sequence reads: CASSTGYLGANEQFF. The CDR3 DNA sequence: TGTGCCAGCAGCACAGGCTATTTAGGGGCGAATGAGCAGTTCTTC.

This clonotype was seen repeatedly, ten times or more. The chain recombines TRBV20-1 with TRBJ2-3, with 9 nucleotides matching TRBD2. J lost 3 bases, V lost 3 bases, and 7 bases had no gene match. Germline CDR1 is DFQATT and CDR2 is SNEGSKA (reference sequence). The CDR3 runs to 15 residues. The CDR3 loop is CSASPLAGRTDTQYF. CDR3 in DNA: TGCAGTGCTAGCCCTCTAGCGGGAAGAACAGATACGCAGTATTTT.

This chain joins TRBV29-1 and TRBJ2-1; possible D gene TRBD2, 6 bases. This CDR3 has 12 amino acids. Trimming removed 3 bases from V and 15 bases from J, with 18 bases in between. Per germline, CDR1 SQVTM and CDR2 ANQGSEA. DNA for the CDR3: TGCAGCGTTGATGGTAGCGGTCTCGCCCCGTTCTTC. Amino acid sequence: CSVDGSGLAPFF.

The DNA for the CDR3 is TGTGCCACCAGTGCTCCGGGACAGGGGTCGTACGAGCAGTACTTC. This translates into CATSAPGQGSYEQYF. V is TRBV24-1 and J is TRBJ2-7; TRBD1 agrees at 10 bases. V lost 5 bases and J lost 4; bases outside the gene matches: 7. Germline V gene lookup returns CDR1 KGHDR and CDR2 SFDVKD. The CDR3 length is 15 residues.

This clonotype was recorded a few times. The J gene is TRBJ2-2, the V gene TRBV6-5; possible D gene TRBD1, 6 bases. The V end lost 2 bases, the J end lost 6 bases, and 10 bases lay between the germline ends. Germline V gene lookup returns CDR1 MNHEY and CDR2 SVGAGI. This CDR3 is 14 amino acids long. The CDR3 loop is CASSYSSGAGELFF. In DNA form, the CDR3 reads TGTGCCAGCAGTTACAGCTCAGGGGCCGGGGAGCTGTTTTTT.

This clonotype was seen ten or more times. The V call is TRBV25-1, the J call TRBJ2-5, with TRBD2 identical over 7 bases. J gave up 4 bases and V 5 bases, and 10 bases lay outside the gene matches. Germline V gene sequence: CDR1 MGHDK, CDR2 SYGVNS. This CDR3 comprises 15 residues. The CDR3 region is CASSPPRTRGETQYF. CDR3 nucleotides: TGTGCCAGCAGTCCCCCCCGGACTAGGGGAGAGACCCAGTACTTC.